The rows below give T cell receptor beta chains drawn from one sample of a study of tumor-infiltrating lymphocytes in localized non-small cell lung cancer. Clones were read by immunoSEQ multiplex PCR, and TCRdb kept only the in-frame ones, dropping some. The table has over 7,000 clones, 60% to 80% seen once. The source material was uninvolved lung tissue not adjacent to the tumor. These receptors were collected from a human donor with non-small cell lung cancer. Each CDR3 is given with its conserved first and last residue. The D gene is left open where the match is weak. Not every row has a clone size; where given, it reads once, few, many or a size class.

TRBD1	TRBV6-4	NA	TRBJ1-2	TGTGCCAGCAGAGTACAGGGGGTGTCTGGCTACACCTTC	CASRVQGVSGYTF
NA	TRBV2	NA	TRBJ1-6	TGTGCCAGCAGTGACTCAGTACGGTATAATTCACCCCTCCACTTT	CASSDSVRYNSPLHF
NA	TRBV19	NA	TRBJ2-5	TGTGCCAGTAGTATAGTGGCCAGGGAGACCCAGTACTTC	CASSIVARETQYF
TRBD2	TRBV4-1	NA	TRBJ2-7	TGCGCCAGCAGCCAAGAGACCCTCAGTGGACTAGGGACCTACGAGCAGTACTTC	CASSQETLSGLGTYEQYF
NA	TRBV11-2	NA	TRBJ2-7	TGTGCCAGCAGCTTAGGTGGCAGGGCCTACGAGCAGTACTTC	CASSLGGRAYEQYF
NA	TRBV30	few	TRBJ1-2	TGTGCCTGGAGTGTAGAACCGATCTATGGCTACACCTTC	CAWSVEPIYGYTF
NA	TRBV6-5	NA	TRBJ2-2	TGTGCCAGCAGATCCGAATTCACCGGGGAGCTGTTTTTT	CASRSEFTGELFF
NA	TRBV7-9	NA	TRBJ2-5	TGTGCCAGCAGCCCCCGCGGGCAAGAGACCCAGTACTTC	CASSPRGQETQYF
NA	TRBV5-1	NA	TRBJ1-1	TGCGCCAGCACTACGGGCAGTTTGAACACTGAAGCTTTCTTT	CASTTGSLNTEAFF
NA	TRBV28	once	TRBJ1-5	TGTGCCAGCAGAGAAGGGGGTGGCAATCAGCCCCAGCATTTT	CASREGGGNQPQHF
NA	TRBV19	NA	TRBJ1-1	TGTGCCTGCCAGTTGACCGGGCTAAACACTGAAGCTTTCTTT	CACQLTGLNTEAFF
NA	TRBV7-9	NA	TRBJ1-1	TGTGCCAGCAGCTCCCTCCCCCAGGGAAGCACTGAAGCTTTCTTT	CASSSLPQGSTEAFF
NA	TRBV11-3	NA	TRBJ2-1	TGTGCCAGCAGCCCCCTAACAGGGGAGGGGAATGAGCAGTTCTTC	CASSPLTGEGNEQFF
TRBD1	TRBV5-4	NA	TRBJ2-5	TGTGCCAGCAGCTACGGACAGGGGCAAGAGACCCAGTACTTC	CASSYGQGQETQYF
NA	TRBV2	NA	TRBJ2-2	TGTGCCAGCAGCCGGAACAGCTTCTCTAACACCGGGGAGCTGTTTTTT	CASSRNSFSNTGELFF
NA	TRBV6-1	once	TRBJ1-1	TGTGCCAGCAGTGATGTAATGAACACTGAAGCTTTCTTT	CASSDVMNTEAFF
NA	TRBV5-4	NA	TRBJ1-1	TGTGCCAGCAGGCCCGGGAGTTCGAACACTGAAGCTTTCTTT	CASRPGSSNTEAFF
NA	TRBV29-1	NA	TRBJ1-4	TGCAGCGCCCGATCTGACCCCGGACTAAAACTGTTTTTT	CSARSDPGLKLFF
NA	TRBV5-6	few	TRBJ2-1	TGTGCCAGCAGGTTCGCTAGCGAACCATACAATGAGCAGTTCTTC	CASRFASEPYNEQFF
NA	TRBV30	NA	TRBJ1-5	TGTGCCTGGAGTTTGGCAGCAAATCAGCCCCAGCATTTT	CAWSLAANQPQHF
TRBD2	TRBV4-2	NA	TRBJ2-7	TGTGCCAGCAGCCAGCCTAGCGGGTCCTACGAGCAGTACTTC	CASSQPSGSYEQYF
NA	TRBV28	few	TRBJ1-1	TGTGCCAGCAGTTTTCAAGGCAGGGCGAACACTGAAGCTTTCTTT	CASSFQGRANTEAFF
TRBD2	TRBV6-1	NA	TRBJ2-2	TGTGCCAGCAGTGAATCGGGAGGTTGGGCCGGGGAGCTGTTTTTT	CASSESGGWAGELFF
TRBD1	TRBV9	NA	TRBJ1-1	TGTGCCAGCAGCGCCGGACAGGGTGGTGAAGCTTTCTTT	CASSAGQGGEAFF
TRBD2	TRBV10-3	NA	TRBJ2-7	TGTGCCATCAGTGACCCCTTAAGGACTAGCGCAGACGAGCAGTACTTC	CAISDPLRTSADEQYF
TRBD1	TRBV18	NA	TRBJ1-1	TGTGCCAGCTCAACCGCGACAGGGGAGCTAGGCACTGAAGCTTTCTTT	CASSTATGELGTEAFF
TRBD2	TRBV6-6	NA	TRBJ2-2	TGTGCCAGCACTACCAGAATAGCGGGAGACACCGGGGAGCTGTTTTTT	CASTTRIAGDTGELFF
NA	TRBV7-2	NA	TRBJ2-5	TGTGCCAGCAGCTTAAGGGGTGGGGGGCAGACCCAGTACTTC	CASSLRGGGQTQYF
TRBD1	TRBV19	NA	TRBJ1-5	TGTGCCAGTAGAGGACAGGGGAATCAGCCCCAGCATTTT	CASRGQGNQPQHF
NA	TRBV29-1	NA	TRBJ2-7	TGCAGCGTTGAAATAGGGTCGAACGACGAGCAGTACTTC	CSVEIGSNDEQYF
NA	TRBV5-1	NA	TRBJ1-1	TGCGCCAGCAGCCTTGGGGCGGGAGCTGACACTGAAGCTTTCTTT	CASSLGAGADTEAFF
NA	TRBV28	NA	TRBJ1-1	TGTGCCAGCAGTTTGGGGGTCGGAGCTTTCTTT	CASSLGVGAFF
NA	TRBV5-6	once	TRBJ2-7	TGTGCCAGCAGCTTGGCTACAGGCCTCTCCTACGAGCAGTACTTC	CASSLATGLSYEQYF
NA	TRBV19	NA	TRBJ1-1	TGTGCCAGTAGTGAAGGGAGGACTGAAGCTTTCTTT	CASSEGRTEAFF
NA	TRBV5-6	NA	TRBJ2-7	TGTGCCAGCAGTCGGCCGGGAGTACCTACCTACGAGCAGTACTTC	CASSRPGVPTYEQYF
NA	TRBV7-2	NA	TRBJ2-5	TGTGCCAGCAGCTTAGGAGGAGGGGAGATTGAGACCCAGTACTTC	CASSLGGGEIETQYF
TRBD2	TRBV19	NA	TRBJ2-2	TGTGCCAGTAGTATTATAGCGGGAGGCGATCTCACCGGGGAGCTGTTTTTT	CASSIIAGGDLTGELFF
NA	TRBV27	NA	TRBJ1-2	TGTGCCAGCAGTTATCGTGCAGGGCGGGGTGGCTACACCTTC	CASSYRAGRGGYTF